The present T cell receptor (beta chain) was sequenced within a study of T-cell memory formation after mild COVID-19. Across the whole study: Largely, the TCR clusters proved donor specific.

Libraries for TCRalpha and TCRbeta carried sample barcodes and unique molecular identifiers via 5'RACE. Each CDR3 protein gets one entry after TCRdb re-called the 5' RACE reads with MiXCR. The sample carries around 340,000 distinct CDR3 sequences, more than 20% recorded once. Notes on the study in general: Detection of some responders pre-infection suggested pre-existing cross-reactive memory T cells participated. Contracting CD4+ clones lay largely in CM and EM, with CD8+ ones residing in EMRA.

Points on this clonotype: Its antigen is as yet unknown.

The sample comprised PBMCs or a T cell subset sorted from them (not recorded which). This clonotype originated in an adult woman who had mild COVID-19 (a few samples of this study predate the infection). Cell type and time point are not known.

The CDR3 reads CASSFGGPRGETQYF. The CDR3 DNA reads as TGTGCCAGCAGCTTTGGCGGGCCCAGAGGAGAGACCCAGTACTTC. The rearrangement uses TRBV7-9 and TRBJ2-5; D might be TRBD2 (5 bases). Germline V lookup: CDR1 SEHNR, CDR2 FQNEAQ (reference sequence). The CDR3 runs to 15 residues. The V end was cut by 3 bases, the J end by 4 bases, with 15 bases between.